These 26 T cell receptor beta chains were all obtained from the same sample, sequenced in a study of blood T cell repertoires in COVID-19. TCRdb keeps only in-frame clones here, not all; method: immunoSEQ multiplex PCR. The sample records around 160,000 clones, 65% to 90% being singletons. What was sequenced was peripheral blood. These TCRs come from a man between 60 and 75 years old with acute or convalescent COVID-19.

For the CDR3, the DNA is TGTGCCAGTAGTAGGGGGACTAGCGGGAGCCAAGGCACCGGGGAGCTGTTTTTT. Translating it yields CASSRGTSGSQGTGELFF. The chain recombines TRBV19 with TRBJ2-2, with TRBD2 matching 14 bases. The CDR3 has 18 amino acids. Germline V CDR1 and CDR2: LNHDA, SQIVND (reference sequence). V shed 4 bases, J shed 4 bases, and the junction held 8 bases outside the gene matches.

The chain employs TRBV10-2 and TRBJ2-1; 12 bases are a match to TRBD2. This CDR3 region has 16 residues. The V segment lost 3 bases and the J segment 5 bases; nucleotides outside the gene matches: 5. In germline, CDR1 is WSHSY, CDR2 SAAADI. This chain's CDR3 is CASSDSSGRGHNEQFF. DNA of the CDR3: TGCGCCAGCAGTGACTCTAGCGGGAGGGGCCACAATGAGCAGTTCTTC.

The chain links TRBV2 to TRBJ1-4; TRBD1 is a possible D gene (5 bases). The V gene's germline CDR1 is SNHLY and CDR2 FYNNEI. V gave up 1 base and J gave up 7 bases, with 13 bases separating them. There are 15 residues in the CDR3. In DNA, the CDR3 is TGTGCCAGCAGTGAAGGGTACACAGGTGCTGAAAAACTGTTTTTT. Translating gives CASSEGYTGAEKLFF.

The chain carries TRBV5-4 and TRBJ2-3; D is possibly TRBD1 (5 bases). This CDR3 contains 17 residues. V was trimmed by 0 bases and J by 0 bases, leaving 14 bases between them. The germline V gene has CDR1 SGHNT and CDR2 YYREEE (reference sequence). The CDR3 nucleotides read TGTGCCAGCAGCTTGGGAGGCAGGGCCCCTAGCACAGATACGCAGTATTTT. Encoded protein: CASSLGGRAPSTDTQYF.

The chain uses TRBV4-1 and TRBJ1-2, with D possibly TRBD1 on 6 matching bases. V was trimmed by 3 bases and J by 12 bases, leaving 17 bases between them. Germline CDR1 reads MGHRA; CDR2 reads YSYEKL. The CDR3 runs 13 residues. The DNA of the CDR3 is TGCGCCAGCAGCCAGTCCGGGACAACGGTAGACACCTTC. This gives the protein CASSQSGTTVDTF.

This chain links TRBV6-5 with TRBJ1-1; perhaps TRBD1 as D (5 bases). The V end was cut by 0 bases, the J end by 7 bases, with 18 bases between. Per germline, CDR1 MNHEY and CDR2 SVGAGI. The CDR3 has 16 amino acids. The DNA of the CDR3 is TGTGCCAGCAGTTACTCGATTTTCCGGGGGGAGGATGAAGCTTTCTTT. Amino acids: CASSYSIFRGEDEAFF.

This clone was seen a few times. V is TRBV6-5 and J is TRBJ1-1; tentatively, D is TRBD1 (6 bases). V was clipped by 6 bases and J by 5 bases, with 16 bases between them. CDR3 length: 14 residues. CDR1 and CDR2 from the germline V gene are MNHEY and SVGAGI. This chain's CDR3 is CASRDSRGRTEAFF. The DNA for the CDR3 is TGTGCCAGCAGAGACTCCAGGGGTCGGACTGAAGCTTTCTTT.

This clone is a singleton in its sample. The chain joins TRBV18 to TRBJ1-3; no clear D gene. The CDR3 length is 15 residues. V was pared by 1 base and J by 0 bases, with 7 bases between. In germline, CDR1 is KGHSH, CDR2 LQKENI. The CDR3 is CASSPRHNSGNTIYF. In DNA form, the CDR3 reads TGTGCCAGCTCACCACGACACAACTCTGGAAACACCATATATTTT.

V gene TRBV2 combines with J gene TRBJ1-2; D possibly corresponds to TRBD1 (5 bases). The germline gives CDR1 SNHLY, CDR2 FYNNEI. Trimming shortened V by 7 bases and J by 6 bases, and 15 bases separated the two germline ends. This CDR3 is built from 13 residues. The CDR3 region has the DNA TGTGCCAGCATGAGGGAGGGGTGGGATGGCTACACCTTC. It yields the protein CASMREGWDGYTF.

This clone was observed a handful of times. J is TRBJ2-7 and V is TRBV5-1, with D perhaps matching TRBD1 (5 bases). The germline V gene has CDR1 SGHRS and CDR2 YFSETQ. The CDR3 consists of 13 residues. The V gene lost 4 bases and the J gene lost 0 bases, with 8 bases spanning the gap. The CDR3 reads CASSIDSSYEQYF. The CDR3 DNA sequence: TGCGCCAGCAGCATCGACAGCTCCTACGAGCAGTACTTC.

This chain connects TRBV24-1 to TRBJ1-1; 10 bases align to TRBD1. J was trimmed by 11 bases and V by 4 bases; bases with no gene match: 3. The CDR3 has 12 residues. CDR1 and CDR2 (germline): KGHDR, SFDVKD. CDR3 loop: CATSDPGQGAFF. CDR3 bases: TGTGCCACCAGTGACCCGGGACAGGGGGCTTTCTTT.

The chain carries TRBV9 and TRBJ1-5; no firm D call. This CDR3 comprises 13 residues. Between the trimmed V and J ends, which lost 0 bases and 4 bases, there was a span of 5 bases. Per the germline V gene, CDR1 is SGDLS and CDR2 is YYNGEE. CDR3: CASSVAGNQPQHF. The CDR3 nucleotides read TGTGCCAGCAGCGTAGCCGGGAATCAGCCCCAGCATTTT. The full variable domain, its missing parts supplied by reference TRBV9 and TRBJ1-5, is DSGVTQTPKHLITATGQRVTLRCSPRSGDLSVYWYQQSLDQGLQFLIQYYNGEERAKGNILERFSAQQFPDLHSELNLSSLELGDSALYFCASSVAGNQPQHFGDGTRLSIL.

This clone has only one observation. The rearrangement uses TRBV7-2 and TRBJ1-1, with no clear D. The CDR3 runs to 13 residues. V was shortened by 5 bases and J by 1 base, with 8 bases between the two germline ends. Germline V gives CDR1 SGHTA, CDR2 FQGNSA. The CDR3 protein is CASSQFQNTEAFF. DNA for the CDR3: TGTGCCAGCAGCCAGTTCCAGAACACTGAAGCTTTCTTT.

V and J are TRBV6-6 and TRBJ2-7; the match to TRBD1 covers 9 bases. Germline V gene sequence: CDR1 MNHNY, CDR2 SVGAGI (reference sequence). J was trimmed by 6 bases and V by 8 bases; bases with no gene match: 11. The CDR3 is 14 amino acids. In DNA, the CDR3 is TGTGCCAGCGGACAGGGGACTCTACAGACCGAGCAGTACTTC. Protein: CASGQGTLQTEQYF.

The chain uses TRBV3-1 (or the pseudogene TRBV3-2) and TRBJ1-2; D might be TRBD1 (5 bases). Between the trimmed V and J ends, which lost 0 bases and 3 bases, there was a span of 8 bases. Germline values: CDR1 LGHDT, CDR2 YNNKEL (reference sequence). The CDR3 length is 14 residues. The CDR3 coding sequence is TGTGCCAGCAGCCAAGAGCGGGGGTACTATGGCTACACCTTC. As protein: CASSQERGYYGYTF.

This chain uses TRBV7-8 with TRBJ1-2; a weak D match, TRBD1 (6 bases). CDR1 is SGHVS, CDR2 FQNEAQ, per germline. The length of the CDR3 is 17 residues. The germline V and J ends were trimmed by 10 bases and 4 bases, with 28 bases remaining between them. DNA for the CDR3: TGTGCCATCACCTATAGCGTTTGGGCCGGGACATCCTATGGCTACACCTTC. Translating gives CAITYSVWAGTSYGYTF.

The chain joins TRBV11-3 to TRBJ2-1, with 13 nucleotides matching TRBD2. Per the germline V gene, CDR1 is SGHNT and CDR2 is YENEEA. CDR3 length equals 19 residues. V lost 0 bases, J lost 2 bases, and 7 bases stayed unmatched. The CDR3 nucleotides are TGTGCCAGCAGCTTAGATCCAGGGACTAGCGGGATCGCCTACAATGAGCAGTTCTTC. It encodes CASSLDPGTSGIAYNEQFF.

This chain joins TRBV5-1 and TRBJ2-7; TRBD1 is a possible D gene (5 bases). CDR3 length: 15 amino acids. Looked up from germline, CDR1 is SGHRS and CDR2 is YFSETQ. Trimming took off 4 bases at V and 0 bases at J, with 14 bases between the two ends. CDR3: CASSPQWGDSYEQYF. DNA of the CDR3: TGCGCCAGCAGCCCACAATGGGGCGACTCCTACGAGCAGTACTTC.

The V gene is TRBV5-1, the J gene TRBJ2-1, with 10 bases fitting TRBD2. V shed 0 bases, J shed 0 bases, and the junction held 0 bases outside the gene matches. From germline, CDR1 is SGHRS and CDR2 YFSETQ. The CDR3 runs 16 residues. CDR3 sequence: CASSLASGSSYNEQFF. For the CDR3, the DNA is TGCGCCAGCAGCTTGGCTAGCGGGAGCTCCTACAATGAGCAGTTCTTC.

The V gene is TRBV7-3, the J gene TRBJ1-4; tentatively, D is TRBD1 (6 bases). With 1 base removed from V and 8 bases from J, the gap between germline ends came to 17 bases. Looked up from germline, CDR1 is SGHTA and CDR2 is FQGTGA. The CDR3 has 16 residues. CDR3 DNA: TGTGCCAGCAGCTTAAAGGGCAGGGGCGGTGGGGAAAAACTGTTTTTT. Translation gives CASSLKGRGGGEKLFF. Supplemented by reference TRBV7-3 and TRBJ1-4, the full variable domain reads GAGVSQTPSNKVTEKGKYVELRCDPISGHTALYWYRQSLGQGPEFLIYFQGTGAADDSGLPNDRFFAVRPEGSVSTLKIQRTERGDSAVYLCASSLKGRGGGEKLFFGSGTQLSVL.

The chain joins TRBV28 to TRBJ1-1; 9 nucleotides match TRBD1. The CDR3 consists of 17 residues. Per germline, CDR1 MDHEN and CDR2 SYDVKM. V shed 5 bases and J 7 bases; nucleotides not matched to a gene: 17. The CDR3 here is CASSPRQGGTPQIEAFF. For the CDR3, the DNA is TGTGCCAGCAGTCCACGACAGGGGGGGACCCCGCAGATTGAAGCTTTCTTT.

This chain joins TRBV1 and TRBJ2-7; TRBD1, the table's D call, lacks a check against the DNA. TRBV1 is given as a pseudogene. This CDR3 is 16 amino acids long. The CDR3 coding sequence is TGCACCAGCAGCCGTTATAGAGGGGACACAACCTACGAGCAGTACTTC. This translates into CTSSRYRGDTTYEQYF.

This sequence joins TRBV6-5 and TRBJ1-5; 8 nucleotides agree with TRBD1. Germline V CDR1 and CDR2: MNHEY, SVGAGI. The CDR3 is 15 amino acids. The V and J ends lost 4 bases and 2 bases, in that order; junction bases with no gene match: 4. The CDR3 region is CASSWTGPGNQPQHF. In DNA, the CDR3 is TGTGCCAGCAGTTGGACAGGGCCCGGCAATCAGCCCCAGCATTTT.

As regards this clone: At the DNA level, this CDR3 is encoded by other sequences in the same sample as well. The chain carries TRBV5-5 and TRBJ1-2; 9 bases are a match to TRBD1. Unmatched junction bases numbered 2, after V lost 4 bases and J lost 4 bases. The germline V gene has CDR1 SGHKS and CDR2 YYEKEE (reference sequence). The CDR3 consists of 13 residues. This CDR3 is CASSQGQGYGYTF. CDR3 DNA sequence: TGTGCCAGCAGCCAGGGACAGGGCTATGGCTACACCTTC.

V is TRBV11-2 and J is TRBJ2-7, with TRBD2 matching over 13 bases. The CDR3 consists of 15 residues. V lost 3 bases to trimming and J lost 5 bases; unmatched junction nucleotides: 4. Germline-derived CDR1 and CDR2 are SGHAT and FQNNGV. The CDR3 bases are TGTGCCAGCAGCTTGGGACTAGCGGGATATAACGAGCAGTACTTC. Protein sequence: CASSLGLAGYNEQYF. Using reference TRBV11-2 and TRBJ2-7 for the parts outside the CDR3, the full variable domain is EAGVAQSPRYKIIEKRQSVAFWCNPISGHATLYWYQQILGQGPKLLIQFQNNGVVDDSQLPKDRFSAERLKGVDSTLKIQPAKLEDSAVYLCASSLGLAGYNEQYFGPGTRLTVT.

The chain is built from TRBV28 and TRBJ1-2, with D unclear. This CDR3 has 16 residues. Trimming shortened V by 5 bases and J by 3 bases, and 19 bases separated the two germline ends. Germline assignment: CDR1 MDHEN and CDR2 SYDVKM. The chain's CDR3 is CASSTFGSLGDYGYTF. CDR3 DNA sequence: TGTGCCAGCAGTACGTTTGGAAGTCTCGGGGACTATGGCTACACCTTC.